This T cell receptor beta chain was captured by sequencing in a study of T cell responses to AZD1222 COVID-19 vaccine. Here immunoSEQ multiplex PCR was the method, and the copy in TCRdb shows in-frame clones only, minus some. Of tens of thousands of clones in the sample, about 90% were seen once. V was trimmed by 5 bases and J by 14 bases, leaving 24 bases between them. This CDR3 contains 14 residues. Germline V gives CDR1 MNHEY, CDR2 SVGEGT. The source material was peripheral blood, sampled on day 0 of MenACWY control vaccination. This chain uses TRBV6-2 or TRBV6-3 with TRBJ1-1, with a possible D match to TRBD1 (5 bases). The receptor's source is an adult in good health. The CDR3 spells CASSDPGTPTKRFF. CDR3 sequence (DNA): TGTGCCAGCAGTGACCCCGGGACCCCCACTAAGAGGTTCTTT.